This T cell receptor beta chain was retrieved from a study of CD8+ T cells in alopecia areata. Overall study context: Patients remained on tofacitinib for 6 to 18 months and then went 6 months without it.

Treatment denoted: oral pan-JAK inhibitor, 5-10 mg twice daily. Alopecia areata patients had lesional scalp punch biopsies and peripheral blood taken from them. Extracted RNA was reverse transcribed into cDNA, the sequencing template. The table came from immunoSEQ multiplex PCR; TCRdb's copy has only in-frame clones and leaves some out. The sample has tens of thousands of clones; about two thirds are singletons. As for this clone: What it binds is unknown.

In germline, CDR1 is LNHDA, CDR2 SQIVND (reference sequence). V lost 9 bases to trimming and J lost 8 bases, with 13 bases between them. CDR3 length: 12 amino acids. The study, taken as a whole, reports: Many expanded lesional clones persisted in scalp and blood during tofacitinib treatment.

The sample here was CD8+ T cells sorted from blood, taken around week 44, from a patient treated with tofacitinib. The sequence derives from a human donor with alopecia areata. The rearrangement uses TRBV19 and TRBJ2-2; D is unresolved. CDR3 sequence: CASRMSSGELFF. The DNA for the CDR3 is TGTGCCAGCCGGATGAGTTCGGGGGAGCTGTTTTTT.